The 11 T cell receptor beta chains in this list originate from one sample, sequenced in a study of human T cells and chemical hapten exposure. TCRdb analysed the 5' RACE reads with MiXCR anew, one entry per CDR3 protein. In the table there are roughly 120,000 distinct CDR3 sequences, 15% to 20% of which are singletons. The study extracted total RNA from unfractionated whole blood. These receptors were obtained from a human donor in good health.

There are a few counts of this clonotype. The rearrangement joins TRBV28 to TRBJ1-1; D is possibly TRBD1 (6 bases). The germline gives CDR1 MDHEN, CDR2 SYDVKM. V was clipped by 6 bases and J by 4 bases, with 12 bases between them. The CDR3 has 13 residues. CDR3 protein: CASSRDRPTEAFF. The DNA of the CDR3 is TGTGCCAGCAGCCGTGACAGGCCCACTGAAGCTTTCTTT.

The chain carries TRBV7-9 and TRBJ2-7, with TRBD1 identical over 9 bases. Germline V gives CDR1 SEHNR, CDR2 FQNEAQ (reference sequence). The CDR3 has 14 residues. Trimming removed 6 bases from V and 3 bases from J; junction bases left unmatched: 6. Here the CDR3 DNA reads TGTGCCAGCAGGCCCGGGACAGGGATCTACGAGCAGTACTTC. This codes for CASRPGTGIYEQYF.

The CDR3 here is CSAKFEPYEQYF. Here the CDR3 DNA reads TGCAGTGCTAAGTTCGAACCCTACGAGCAGTACTTC. The chain uses TRBV20-1 and TRBJ2-7, with D unresolved. V lost 4 bases to trimming and J lost 2 bases, with 9 bases between them. There are 12 residues in the CDR3. CDR1 is DFQATT and CDR2 is SNEGSKA in the germline V gene (reference sequence).

The V gene is TRBV4-2, the J gene TRBJ2-5; tentative D call: TRBD2 (6 bases). Deletions cut 0 bases from V and 0 bases from J, with 20 bases between. The germline V gene has CDR1 LGHNA and CDR2 YNFKEQ. The CDR3 length is 19 residues. The DNA for the CDR3 is TGTGCCAGCAGCCAAGATCCGGTCTTAGCGGAAGGGGACCAAGAGACCCAGTACTTC. Translated, it gives CASSQDPVLAEGDQETQYF.

This clonotype has more than one count but fewer than ten. The chain links TRBV6-5 to TRBJ2-1; D is unresolved. From germline, CDR1 is MNHEY and CDR2 SVGAGI. The V and J ends lost 4 bases and 0 bases respectively, with 4 bases between them. There are 13 residues in the CDR3. CDR3 loop: CASSLSSYNEQFF. CDR3 in DNA: TGTGCCAGCAGTTTGAGCTCCTACAATGAGCAGTTCTTC.

This sequence joins TRBV5-1 and TRBJ2-3; D unclear. V lost 1 base and J lost 2, with 8 bases in between. Germline assignment: CDR1 SGHRS and CDR2 YFSETQ. This CDR3 contains 14 residues. CDR3 sequence: CASSLSPYTDTQYF. In DNA form, the CDR3 reads TGCGCCAGCAGCTTGTCCCCCTACACAGATACGCAGTATTTT.

In this sample, this clonotype turned up a few times. The chain couples TRBV5-1 to TRBJ1-2, with 7 bases fitting TRBD1. J was trimmed by 7 bases and V by 3 bases; bases with no gene match: 6. The V gene's germline CDR1 is SGHRS and CDR2 YFSETQ. The CDR3 is 13 residues long. This CDR3 is CASSSRGQFGYTF. CDR3 DNA sequence: TGCGCCAGCAGCTCACGGGGACAGTTTGGCTACACCTTC.

A few counts support this clonotype. The chain is built from TRBV12-3 or TRBV12-4 and TRBJ1-5; TRBD1 matches 8 bases. V shed 5 bases, J shed 7 bases, and the junction held 7 bases outside the gene matches. The CDR3 spans 14 residues. CDR3 sequence: CASSIQGARQPQHF. The CDR3 DNA reads TGTGCCAGCAGTATTCAGGGGGCGCGGCAGCCCCAGCATTTT.

This clonotype came up a few times. V usage is TRBV11-1 and J usage is TRBJ2-5; 12 nucleotides agree with TRBD2. Germline CDR1 SGHAT, CDR2 FQDESV (reference sequence). The CDR3 covers 17 residues. The V segment lost 5 bases and the J segment 4 bases; nucleotides outside the gene matches: 11. The CDR3 loop reads CASSGEPSGRALETQYF. In nucleotides, the CDR3 is TGTGCCAGCAGCGGCGAACCTAGCGGGAGGGCCCTAGAGACCCAGTACTTC.

This clonotype was recorded at least ten times. V gene TRBV27 combines with J gene TRBJ2-3; D unresolved. Trimming took off 6 bases at V and 1 base at J, with 2 bases between the two ends. Germline CDR1 is MNHEY and CDR2 is SMNVEV (reference sequence). CDR3 length equals 11 residues. CDR3 DNA: TGTGCCAGCAGGCGCACAGATACGCAGTATTTT. As protein: CASRRTDTQYF.

The gene calls are TRBV15 and TRBJ1-4; D ambiguous. This CDR3 has 16 amino acids. CDR1 and CDR2 (germline): LNHNV, YYDKDF (reference sequence). V dropped 3 bases and J dropped 5 bases, with 16 bases sitting between them. The CDR3 DNA reads as TGTGCCACCAGCAGTCGCAAAGCAGAGACGAATGAAAAACTGTTTTTT. This sequence encodes CATSSRKAETNEKLFF.